This TCR beta chain stems from a study of blood T cells in healthy people across ages. A second about 6 to 11 cycle PCR used barcoded and J-beta primers. TCRdb fed the 5' RACE reads into MiXCR, producing one record per CDR3 protein. This sample carries a few hundred thousand distinct CDR3 sequences, 25% to 30% of them seen once, and the ten largest clones take 29%. Germline assignment: CDR1 SGHTA and CDR2 FQGTGA. This CDR3 contains 18 residues. The gene calls are TRBV7-3 and TRBJ2-5, with 11 bases identical to TRBD2. The J call may be in error: the DNA end matches TRBJ2-1 better. This TCR was recovered from a woman in her 70s in good health. Input material: blood. The CDR3 region is CASSRLGETSGTYNEQFF. DNA of the CDR3: TGTGCCAGCAGCCGGCTAGGAGAGACTAGCGGGACCTACAATGAGCAGTTCTTC.